The clone carrying this T cell receptor (beta chain) has just one count. Its matching antigen is unknown. A read error may account for a junction end that differs from germline. Amplification of TCR beta CDR3 regions was performed using RNA transcripts as template. A first-round RT-PCR of the TCR CDR3 used the HTBI primer set. TCRdb independently ran MiXCR on the multiplex PCR reads; one entry per CDR3 protein. The repertoire has around 800,000 distinct CDR3 sequences, more than 30% of them found once; the top ten carry 7% to 10%. Fresh peripheral blood, roughly 10 ml of it, supplied the PBMCs. This record belongs to a study of T cells in Graves' hyperthyroidism and ophthalmopathy. Study overall: Peripheral blood collection took place at initial diagnosis, before any treatment.

Whole-study findings and limits: Stable hyperthyroidism was separated from ophthalmopathy by a model based on 13 V-J features. Most expanded thyroid clonotypes above 0.001 recurred in blood.

Germline lookup yields CDR1 SQVTM and CDR2 ANQGSEA. CDR3 length: 11 residues. This clonotype originated in a man aged 18 to 30 with Graves' hyperthyroidism. The sequencing input was blood. This chain uses TRBV29-1 with TRBJ1-1; D gene ambiguous. This chain's CDR3 is CSVRAPQAASF. DNA of the CDR3: TGCAGCGTAAGGGCCCCCCAGGCTGCTTCCTTT.